A selection of T cell receptor beta chains follows, all from one sample in a study of blood T cell repertoires in COVID-19. Clones were sequenced by immunoSEQ multiplex PCR, and TCRdb holds only the in-frame ones, with some missing. The sample yields roughly 300,000 clones, approximately 85% seen once. The sequencing input was peripheral blood. The source is a human donor in a cohort sampled during active COVID-19. Both conserved end residues are part of each CDR3. Each record gives: J gene, CDR3 length, V gene, CDR3 protein.

TRBJ2-2 12 TRBV12-3/TRBV12-4 CASTFYTGELFF
TRBJ1-2 14 TRBV7-9 CASSASRGYYGYTF
TRBJ2-3 14 TRBV6-4 CASSVGRSTDTQYF
TRBJ2-1 16 TRBV27 CASSLSRGLDWNEQFF
TRBJ1-1 12 TRBV29-1 CSVESGNTEAFF
TRBJ2-1 14 TRBV3-1/TRBV3-2 CASSPGGKYNEQFF
TRBJ1-1 15 TRBV6-5 CASSYSIQGNTEAFF
TRBJ1-1 15 TRBV30 CAWSVPGEGNTEAFF
TRBJ2-7 14 TRBV27 CASRARESSYEQYF
TRBJ1-4 19 TRBV7-8 CASSSYAGTGTIGNEKLFF
TRBJ1-5 15 TRBV5-1 CASSVGAGLNQPQHF
TRBJ1-6 15 TRBV2 CASSEFSGGNSPLHF
TRBJ2-1 16 TRBV27 CASSFPGGSSYNEQFF
TRBJ1-5 15 TRBV19 CASNKGAHSNQPQHF
TRBJ2-7 15 TRBV6-5 CASNEWARALYEQYF
TRBJ1-5 13 TRBV12-5 CASGLTGNQPQHF
TRBJ1-2 14 TRBV30 CAWGMISSGDGYTF
TRBJ1-5 13 TRBV6-4 CASSDQINQPQHF
TRBJ2-7 15 TRBV6-5 CASSYGRGFSYEQYF
TRBJ1-2 13 TRBV28 CASSFSGPYGYTF
TRBJ2-7 15 TRBV7-2 CASSLGQGDPYEQYF
TRBJ1-6 16 TRBV6-2/TRBV6-3 CASSYSSRGLNSPLHF
TRBJ2-5 13 TRBV7-3 CASSLSGQETQYF
TRBJ2-3 18 TRBV5-1 CASSYGTSGGPGTDTQYF
TRBJ2-2 15 TRBV5-4 CASSFGGTNTGELFF
TRBJ2-1 14 TRBV7-9 CASSQPTEAGEQFF
TRBJ1-2 13 TRBV7-9 CASSLGVLGRYTF
TRBJ1-3 15 TRBV3-1/TRBV3-2 CASRQGQLSGNTIYF
TRBJ1-1 15 TRBV4-2 CASSQGGQGDAEAFF
TRBJ2-2 19 TRBV11-2 CASSLVTFRDREWAGELFF
TRBJ2-7 15 TRBV5-1 CASSTGQGTTYEQYF
TRBJ1-2 13 TRBV18 CASSEGQGRGYTF
TRBJ2-3 17 TRBV2 CASSITSGGSSTDTQYF
TRBJ1-1 17 TRBV25-1 CASSEFKKTESNTEAFF
TRBJ2-3 15 TRBV5-1 CASSLAGQGPDTQYF
TRBJ1-1 13 TRBV7-2 CASSLGRGAEAFF
TRBJ1-4 15 TRBV7-9 CASSPQGLPNEKLFF
TRBJ1-6 15 TRBV6-5 CASRYSGTTHSPLHF
TRBJ2-2 15 TRBV5-5 CASSFTGHRTGELFF
TRBJ2-7 13 TRBV3-1/TRBV3-2 CASSHRTNYEQYF
TRBJ1-4 19 TRBV18 CASSPETGDFPGRNEKLFF
TRBJ2-2 12 TRBV9 CATGSASGELFF
TRBJ2-2 17 TRBV6-6 CASSLEAGGANTGELFF
TRBJ2-7 13 TRBV6-5 CASSSTGFYEQYF
TRBJ1-3 13 TRBV9 CASSGGLGNTIYF
TRBJ1-2 14 TRBV6-1 CASSDPGQSYGYTF
TRBJ2-3 15 TRBV7-7 CASSLVMGPPDTQYF
TRBJ2-1 17 TRBV3-1/TRBV3-2 CASSQAASGGDYNEQFF
TRBJ2-1 15 TRBV7-9 CASSPGTVPYNEQFF
TRBJ1-1 11 TRBV5-1 CASSPGTEAFF
TRBJ1-5 15 TRBV7-2 CASSLDPGRGQPQHF